This is a list of T cell receptor beta chains from one sample in a study of cytomegalovirus exposure and HLA in healthy donors. Method: immunoSEQ multiplex PCR; TCRdb's copy keeps in-frame clones and lacks some. This table has about 170,000 clones, roughly 80% appearing once. The sequenced sample consisted of PBMCs. These receptors all stem from a female donor in good health and CMV-seronegative. The CDR3 runs from the conserved cysteine through the conserved F or W. Each record gives: clone size, J gene, V gene, D gene, CDR3 DNA, CDR3 protein. D genes are given only for firm matches. Clone size is stated in some rows and not others, as once, few, many or a class when expanded.

NA TRBJ2-1 TRBV6-5 TRBD2 TGTGCCAGCAGTTACGGGACTAGTTCTACAAATGAGCAGTTCTTC CASSYGTSSTNEQFF
NA TRBJ1-2 TRBV5-5 NA TGTGCCAGCAGCTTGGAAGAAGGGGCTGGCTATGGCTACACCTTC CASSLEEGAGYGYTF
NA TRBJ2-2 TRBV30 NA TGTGCCTGGAGTGTAGGGGGACCCGGGGAGCTGTTTTTT CAWSVGGPGELFF
few TRBJ1-5 TRBV2 NA TGTGCCAGCAGCCAATCCGGGGGGTCGGCTCAGCCCCAGCATTTT CASSQSGGSAQPQHF
few TRBJ2-5 TRBV30 TRBD2 TGTGCCTTTGGGGTAGCGGGATCGTACGAGACCCAGTACTTC CAFGVAGSYETQYF
NA TRBJ2-2 TRBV2 TRBD2 TGTGCCAGCAGGGCTAGCGGGGGGTTAGCCGGGGAGCTGTTTTTT CASRASGGLAGELFF
NA TRBJ1-2 TRBV27 TRBD1 TGTGCCAGCAGTGCGGACAGGGGGCTGGGCTACACCTTC CASSADRGLGYTF
NA TRBJ2-5 TRBV5-1 NA TGCGCCAGCAGTTTGAGGGGGTTCCAAGAGACCCAGTACTTC CASSLRGFQETQYF
NA TRBJ1-1 TRBV13 TRBD1 TGTGCCAGCAGCTTAGGCACAGGGGTAACTGAAGCTTTCTTT CASSLGTGVTEAFF
NA TRBJ1-2 TRBV7-8 NA TGTGCCAGCAGCTTGACCCCGGACGGAGGGGCCTATGGCTACACCTTC CASSLTPDGGAYGYTF
NA TRBJ1-2 TRBV27 TRBD1 TGTGCCAGCAGGGGAGGCCACAGGGGTGTCGACTACACCTTC CASRGGHRGVDYTF
NA TRBJ2-2 TRBV6-5 TRBD2 TGTGCCAGCAGTTGGAGCGGGAGGAGCGACACCGGGGAGCTGTTTTTT CASSWSGRSDTGELFF
NA TRBJ2-5 TRBV5-1 TRBD2 TGCGCCAGCAGCTTCGGGTCTAGCGGTCCGGGGGCCCAGTACTTC CASSFGSSGPGAQYF
NA TRBJ1-2 TRBV19 TRBD1 TGTGCCAGTAGTACGGCAGGGGGAAGCGGCTACACCTTC CASSTAGGSGYTF
few TRBJ2-4 TRBV7-3 TRBD1 TGTGCCAGCAGCTCCGGGACAGGGTGGAACATTCAGTACTTC CASSSGTGWNIQYF
few TRBJ1-2 TRBV5-4 TRBD1 TGTGCCAGCAGCCCCGGGACAGGGTATGGCTACACCTTC CASSPGTGYGYTF
NA TRBJ1-2 TRBV11-2 TRBD1 TGTGCCAGCAGCTTAGACGGGACAGGGGGCTTGGGCTACACCTTC CASSLDGTGGLGYTF
NA TRBJ2-2 TRBV6-5 TRBD1 TGTGCCAGCAGACAGGGGGCGCAGAACACCGGGGAGCTGTTTTTT CASRQGAQNTGELFF
few TRBJ2-7 TRBV5-6 TRBD1 TGTGCCAGCAGCTTAGGGGGCTTCAGCTCCTACGAGCAGTACTTC CASSLGGFSSYEQYF
NA TRBJ1-5 TRBV4-2 NA TGTGCCAGCAGCCAGACAGATCCCAATCAGCCCCAGCATTTT CASSQTDPNQPQHF
NA TRBJ1-5 TRBV30 TRBD1 TGTGCCTGGAGTGTACGAGGAGGGGGCGGTCAGCCCCAGCATTTT CAWSVRGGGGQPQHF
NA TRBJ2-7 TRBV14 NA TGTGCCAGCAGCCGACAGTGGCTAGACGAGCAGTACTTC CASSRQWLDEQYF
NA TRBJ2-1 TRBV5-1 TRBD2 TGCGCCAGCAGCTTGGGGCCAGCGGGAGGAGACAATGAGCAGTTCTTC CASSLGPAGGDNEQFF
NA TRBJ1-2 TRBV27 NA TGTGCCAGCAGTTCAACAGGGTTCTATGGCTACACCTTC CASSSTGFYGYTF
once TRBJ2-7 TRBV7-2 NA TGTGCCAGCAGTCCGAGGAGTTCCTACGAGCAGTACTTC CASSPRSSYEQYF
few TRBJ2-1 TRBV10-3 TRBD1 TGTGCCATCAGTGAGGACAGGGGGCGCGGTGAGCAGTTCTTC CAISEDRGRGEQFF
NA TRBJ2-7 TRBV18 TRBD1 TGTGCCAGCTCGCCTCGGACAGGCCCCTACGAGCAGTACTTC CASSPRTGPYEQYF
NA TRBJ1-1 TRBV20-1 NA TGCAGTGCTAATGGGAGGACTGAAGCTTTCTTT CSANGRTEAFF
once TRBJ2-7 TRBV5-1 TRBD2 TGCGCCAGCAGCCGGGACTACTCCTACGAGCAGTACTTC CASSRDYSYEQYF
NA TRBJ2-7 TRBV18 NA TGTGCCAGCTCACCAAATTACAGGGACGAGCAGTACTTC CASSPNYRDEQYF
NA TRBJ2-7 TRBV7-6 TRBD2 TGTGCCAGCAGCTTAGGGGACGCTAGCGGTACCTACGAGCAGTACTTC CASSLGDASGTYEQYF
NA TRBJ2-3 TRBV4-1 TRBD2 TGCGCCAGCAGCTTAGCGGGACCTGGCTCAGATACGCAGTATTTT CASSLAGPGSDTQYF
NA TRBJ2-7 TRBV7-8 NA TGTGCCAGCAGCTCCGCGGGGACCTCAGGGGAGCAGTACTTC CASSSAGTSGEQYF
NA TRBJ2-3 TRBV6-6 NA TGTGCCAGCAGCCCACGGGGCAGCAGGGGCCCAGATACGCAGTATTTT CASSPRGSRGPDTQYF
NA TRBJ1-2 TRBV19 TRBD1 TGTGCCAGTAGTACAGGGGGCCTTTACTATGGCTACACCTTC CASSTGGLYYGYTF
NA TRBJ1-2 TRBV7-2 NA TGTGCCAGCAGCTTAGACTTTACTAACTATGGCTACACCTTC CASSLDFTNYGYTF
NA TRBJ1-1 TRBV4-2 TRBD1 TGTGCCAGCAGCCCCCCGTTCAAGGACAGGGGAACTGAAGCTTTCTTT CASSPPFKDRGTEAFF
NA TRBJ1-1 TRBV7-3 NA TGTGCCAGCAGCCTTCAGTCGGGGGGCCGAGCTTTCTTT CASSLQSGGRAFF
NA TRBJ1-2 TRBV5-6 TRBD1 TGTGCCAGCAGCTTAGTGACAGGGGGCGACTATGGCTACACCTTC CASSLVTGGDYGYTF
NA TRBJ2-1 TRBV6-1 TRBD2 TGTGCCAGCCGAGTTAGCGGGGTCAATGAGCAGTTCTTC CASRVSGVNEQFF
NA TRBJ1-1 TRBV5-1 TRBD1 TGCGCCAGCAGCTTGTCAGGGGGCATCACTGAAGCTTTCTTT CASSLSGGITEAFF
once TRBJ2-7 TRBV7-8 TRBD1 TGTGCCAGCAGCTTCGCTTTGGGACAGGGGGGCCCCTACGAGCAGTACTTC CASSFALGQGGPYEQYF
NA TRBJ1-1 TRBV16 NA TGTGCCAGCAGCCCTTATTGGGCGGGCGCTGAAGCTTTCTTT CASSPYWAGAEAFF
NA TRBJ2-6 TRBV25-1 TRBD1 TGTGCCAGCAGTGAATGGGGGACAGTACCCTCTGGGGCCAACGTCCTGACTTTC CASSEWGTVPSGANVLTF
NA TRBJ1-6 TRBV12-5 TRBD1 TGTGCTAGTGGCCCTACAGGGGGGCGATCACCCCTCCACTTT CASGPTGGRSPLHF
once TRBJ2-1 TRBV7-9 TRBD1 TGTGCCAGCAGCCAGGGACAGCCCCTAGAGCAGTTCTTC CASSQGQPLEQFF
NA TRBJ2-7 TRBV4-1 NA TGCGCCAGCAGCCACTTACAGGGCTCCCTCGGAGGCGAGCAGTACTTC CASSHLQGSLGGEQYF
NA TRBJ1-1 TRBV19 NA TGTGCCAGTAATTTCCGTTTGAACACTGAAGCTTTCTTT CASNFRLNTEAFF
NA TRBJ1-2 TRBV15 NA TGTGCCACCAGCAGAGATAAGGCGCCAGGAAGAGGCTACACCTTC CATSRDKAPGRGYTF
NA TRBJ2-2 TRBV19 TRBD1 TGTGCCAGTATTCCGGGACAGGGGTTTTCCGCCGGGGAGCTGTTTTTT CASIPGQGFSAGELFF
NA TRBJ1-3 TRBV5-1 TRBD1 TGCGCCAGCAGCTTGTCGGGACAGGGGCTTTTCTCTGGAAACACCATATATTTT CASSLSGQGLFSGNTIYF
once TRBJ1-1 TRBV5-6 NA TGTGCCAGCAGGGGGACTGTGGTATTCACTGAAGCTTTCTTT CASRGTVVFTEAFF
NA TRBJ1-1 TRBV19 NA TGTGCCAGTACCTTGGGGCCCGAAGCTTTCTTT CASTLGPEAFF
NA TRBJ1-5 TRBV2 TRBD1 TGTGCCAGCAGTGAACCAGGGGGTAGCAATCAGCCCCAGCATTTT CASSEPGGSNQPQHF
NA TRBJ2-5 TRBV2 TRBD2 TGTGCCAGTGTATCTGGCCTAGCGGGGGGAGGAGAGACCCAGTACTTC CASVSGLAGGGETQYF
NA TRBJ1-2 TRBV10-1 TRBD1 TGCGCCAGCAATAGGGGACAGCTCTATGGCTACACCTTC CASNRGQLYGYTF
NA TRBJ2-5 TRBV30 NA TGTGCCTGGAGTGAACGGGTGGGAGAGACCCAGTACTTC CAWSERVGETQYF